This TCR beta chain was documented in a study of molecular identifiers for immune sequencing clone quantification. Study-level background: RNA, taken in replicates from approximately 20,000 or 100,000 naive CD8 cells, was split five ways, with four sequenced.

Bulk TCR libraries were made with methods that had been previously described and with listed TCR primers. TCRdb re-derived calls from the PCR reads in MiXCR, one entry per CDR3 protein. Among around 300,000 distinct CDR3 sequences listed, over 20% were seen once. This CDR3 contains 17 residues. Germline V gene sequence: CDR1 SGHVS, CDR2 FQNEAQ. Trimming stripped 1 base from V and 0 bases from J, with 15 bases between. Sorting defined naive CD8 T cells as CD8+CD4-CCR7+CD45RA+. Details on this clonotype: Its antigen is undetermined.

Study conclusions and caveats: Clone sizes could be underestimated for highly expanded clones when identical TCR molecules share a barcode.

The sample consisted of naive CD8+ T cells from blood, with Jurkat cell RNA spiked in. Sample subset: FACS-sorted CD8+CD4-CCR7+CD45RA+ naive T cells. The TCR sequence derives from a human donor in good health. Some libraries in this study had Jurkat cell RNA spiked in. The V call is TRBV7-8, the J call TRBJ1-1; tentatively, D is TRBD1 (5 bases). The CDR3 spells CASSLDGQGLMNTEAFF. The CDR3 nucleotides read TGTGCCAGCAGCTTAGACGGACAAGGACTAATGAACACTGAAGCTTTCTTT.